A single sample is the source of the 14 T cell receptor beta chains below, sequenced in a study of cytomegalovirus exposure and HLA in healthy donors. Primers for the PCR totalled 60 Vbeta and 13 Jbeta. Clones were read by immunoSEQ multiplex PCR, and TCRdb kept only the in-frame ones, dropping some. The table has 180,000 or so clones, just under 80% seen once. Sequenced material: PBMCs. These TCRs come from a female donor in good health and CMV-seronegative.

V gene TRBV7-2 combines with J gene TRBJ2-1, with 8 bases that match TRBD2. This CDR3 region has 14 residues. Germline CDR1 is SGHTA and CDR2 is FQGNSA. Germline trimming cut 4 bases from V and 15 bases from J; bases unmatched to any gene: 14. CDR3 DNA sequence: TGTGCCAGCAGCTCGGGGTCGGTCGGGACTAGAATGTTCTTC. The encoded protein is CASSSGSVGTRMFF.

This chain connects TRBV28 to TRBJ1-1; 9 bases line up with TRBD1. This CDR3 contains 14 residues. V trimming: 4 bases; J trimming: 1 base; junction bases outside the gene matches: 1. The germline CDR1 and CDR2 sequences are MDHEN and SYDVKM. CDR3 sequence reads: CASSSGQGNTEAFF. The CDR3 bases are TGTGCCAGCAGTTCGGGACAGGGGAACACTGAAGCTTTCTTT.

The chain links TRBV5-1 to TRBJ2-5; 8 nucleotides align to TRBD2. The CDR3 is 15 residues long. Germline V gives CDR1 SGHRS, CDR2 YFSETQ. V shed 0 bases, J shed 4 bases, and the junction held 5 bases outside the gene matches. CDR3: CASSLAGAGGETQYF. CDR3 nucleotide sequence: TGCGCCAGCAGCTTGGCTGGGGCGGGAGGAGAGACCCAGTACTTC.

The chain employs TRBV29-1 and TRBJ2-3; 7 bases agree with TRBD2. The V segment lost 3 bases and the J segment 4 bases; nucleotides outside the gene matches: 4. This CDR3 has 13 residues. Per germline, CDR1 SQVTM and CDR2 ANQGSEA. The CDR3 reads CSVDSGNADTQYF. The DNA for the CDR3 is TGCAGCGTTGACAGCGGGAATGCAGATACGCAGTATTTT.

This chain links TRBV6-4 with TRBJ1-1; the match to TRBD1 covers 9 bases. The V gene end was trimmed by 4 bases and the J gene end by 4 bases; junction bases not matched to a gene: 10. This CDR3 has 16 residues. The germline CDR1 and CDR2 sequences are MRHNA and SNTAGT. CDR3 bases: TGTGCCAGCAGTGCCTCACAGGGACAGGGTCTCACTGAAGCTTTCTTT. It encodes CASSASQGQGLTEAFF.

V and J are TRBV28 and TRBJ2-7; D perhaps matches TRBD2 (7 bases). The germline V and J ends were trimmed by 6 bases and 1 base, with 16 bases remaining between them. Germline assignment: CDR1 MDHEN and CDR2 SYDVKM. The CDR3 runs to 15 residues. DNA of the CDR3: TGTGCCAGCAGGTCGCAGGGGAGGGCTTCCTACGAGCAGTACTTC. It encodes CASRSQGRASYEQYF.

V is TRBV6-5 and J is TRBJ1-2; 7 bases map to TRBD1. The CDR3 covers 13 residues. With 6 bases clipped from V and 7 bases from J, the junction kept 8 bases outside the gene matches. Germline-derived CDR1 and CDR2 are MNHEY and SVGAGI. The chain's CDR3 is CASSRRQGSGYTF. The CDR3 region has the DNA TGTGCCAGCAGCCGAAGACAGGGCTCTGGCTACACCTTC.

Here the CDR3 DNA reads TGTGCCAGCAGCTCCACAGGGGGCCATGGCTACACCTTC. It translates to CASSSTGGHGYTF. The V and J genes are TRBV6-6 and TRBJ1-2; TRBD1 agrees at 9 bases. Germline CDR1 MNHNY, CDR2 SVGAGI (reference sequence). The J segment lost 6 bases and the V segment lost 6 bases, leaving 5 bases of the junction unmatched. The CDR3 covers 13 residues.

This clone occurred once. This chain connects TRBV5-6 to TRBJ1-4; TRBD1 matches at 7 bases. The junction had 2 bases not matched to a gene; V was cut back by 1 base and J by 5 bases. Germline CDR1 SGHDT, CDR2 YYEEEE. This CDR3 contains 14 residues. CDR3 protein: CASSLRGLNEKLFF. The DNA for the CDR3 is TGTGCCAGCAGCTTGAGGGGGCTGAATGAAAAACTGTTTTTT.

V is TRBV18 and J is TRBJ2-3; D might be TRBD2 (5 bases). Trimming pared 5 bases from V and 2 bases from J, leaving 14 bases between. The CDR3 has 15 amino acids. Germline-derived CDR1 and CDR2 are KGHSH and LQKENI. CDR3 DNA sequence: TGTGCCAGCTCATTCGGACTGGATGCCACAGATACGCAGTATTTT. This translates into CASSFGLDATDTQYF.

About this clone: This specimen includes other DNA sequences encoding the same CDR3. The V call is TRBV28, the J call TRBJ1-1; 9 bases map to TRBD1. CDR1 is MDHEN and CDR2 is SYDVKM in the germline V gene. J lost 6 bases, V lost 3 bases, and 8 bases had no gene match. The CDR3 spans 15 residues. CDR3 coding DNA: TGTGCCAGCAGTTTGTCTGGGACAGGGTTAGCTGAAGCTTTCTTT. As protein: CASSLSGTGLAEAFF.

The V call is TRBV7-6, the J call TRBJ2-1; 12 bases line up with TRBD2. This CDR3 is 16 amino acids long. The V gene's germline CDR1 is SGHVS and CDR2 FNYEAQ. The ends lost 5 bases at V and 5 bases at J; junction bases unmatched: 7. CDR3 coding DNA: TGTGCCAGCAGCCCCTGGACTAGCGGGGAAAACAATGAGCAGTTCTTC. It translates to CASSPWTSGENNEQFF.

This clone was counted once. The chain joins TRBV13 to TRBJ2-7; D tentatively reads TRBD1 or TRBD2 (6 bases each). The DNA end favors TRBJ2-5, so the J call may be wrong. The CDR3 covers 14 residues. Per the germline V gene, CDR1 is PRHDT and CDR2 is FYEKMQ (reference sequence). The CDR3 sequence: CASSLAPQGGTQYF. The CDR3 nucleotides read TGTGCCAGCAGCTTAGCCCCACAGGGAGGGACCCAGTACTTC.

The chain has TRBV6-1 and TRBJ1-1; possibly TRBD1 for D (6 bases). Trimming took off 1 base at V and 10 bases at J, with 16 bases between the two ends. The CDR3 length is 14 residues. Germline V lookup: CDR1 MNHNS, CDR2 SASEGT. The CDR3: CASSEGTAFGRAFF. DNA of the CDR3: TGTGCCAGCAGTGAAGGGACAGCATTTGGTCGAGCTTTCTTT.